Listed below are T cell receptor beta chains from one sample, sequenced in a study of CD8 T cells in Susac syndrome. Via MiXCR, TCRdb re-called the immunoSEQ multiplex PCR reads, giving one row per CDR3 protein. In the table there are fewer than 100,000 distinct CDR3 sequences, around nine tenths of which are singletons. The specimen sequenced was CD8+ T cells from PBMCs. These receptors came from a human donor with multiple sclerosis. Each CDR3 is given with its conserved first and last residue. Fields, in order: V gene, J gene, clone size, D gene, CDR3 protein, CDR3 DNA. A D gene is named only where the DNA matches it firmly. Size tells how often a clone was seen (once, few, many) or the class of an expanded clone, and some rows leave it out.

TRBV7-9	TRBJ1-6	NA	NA	CASSLSSPLHF	TGTGCCAGCAGCTTAAGTTCACCCCTCCACTTT
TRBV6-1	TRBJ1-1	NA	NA	CASSPPYLEAFF	TGTGCCAGCTCTCCCCCATATCTTGAAGCTTTCTTT
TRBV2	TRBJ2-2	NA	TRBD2	CASRGGRLANTGELFF	TGTGCCAGCCGGGGGGGTAGGCTCGCGAACACCGGGGAGCTGTTTTTT
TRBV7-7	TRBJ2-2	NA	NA	CASSLGRGGELFF	TGTGCTAGCAGCTTAGGGAGAGGCGGGGAGCTGTTTTTT
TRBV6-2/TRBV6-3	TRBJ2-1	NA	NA	CASSYWTAYYNEQFF	TGTGCCAGCAGTTATTGGACAGCCTACTACAATGAGCAGTTCTTC
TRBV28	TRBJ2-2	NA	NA	CASSLIRANTGELFF	TGTGCCAGCAGTTTAATTAGGGCCAACACCGGGGAGCTGTTTTTT
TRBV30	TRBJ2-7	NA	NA	CAWSVGRYEQYF	TGTGCCTGGAGTGTAGGTCGCTACGAGCAGTACTTC
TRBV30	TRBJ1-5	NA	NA	CAWSVRQGAQPQHF	TGTGCCTGGAGTGTACGCCAGGGAGCTCAGCCCCAGCATTTT
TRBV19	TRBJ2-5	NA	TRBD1	CASTRGQGFQETQYF	TGTGCCAGTACTAGAGGACAGGGCTTTCAAGAGACCCAGTACTTC
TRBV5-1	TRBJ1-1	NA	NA	CARVEGLDTEAFF	TGCGCCAGGGTTGAGGGGCTCGACACTGAAGCTTTCTTT
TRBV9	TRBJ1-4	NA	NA	CASSVGEATNEKLFF	TGTGCCAGCAGCGTAGGAGAAGCAACTAATGAAAAACTGTTTTTT
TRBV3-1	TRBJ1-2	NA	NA	CASSPRWPAHYGYTF	TGTGCCAGCAGCCCCCGGTGGCCGGCGCACTATGGCTACACCTTC
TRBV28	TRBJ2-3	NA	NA	CASSLTSAITDTQYF	TGTGCCAGCAGTTTGACCAGCGCTATCACAGATACGCAGTATTTT
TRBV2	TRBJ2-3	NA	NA	CASSYSPGDTQYF	TGTGCCAGCAGTTATAGCCCTGGAGATACGCAGTATTTT
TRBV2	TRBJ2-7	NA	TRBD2	CASRERGGSEQYF	TGTGCCAGCAGGGAACGGGGGGGTTCCGAGCAGTACTTC
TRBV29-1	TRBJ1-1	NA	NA	CSVEDQVRGNTEAFF	TGCAGCGTTGAAGATCAAGTCAGGGGGAACACTGAAGCTTTCTTT
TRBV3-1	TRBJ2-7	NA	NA	CASSPAGSEQYF	TGTGCCAGCAGCCCTGCGGGAAGCGAGCAGTACTTC
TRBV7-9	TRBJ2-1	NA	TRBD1	CASSRGQGAYNEQFF	TGTGCCAGCAGCAGGGGACAGGGAGCGTACAATGAGCAGTTCTTC
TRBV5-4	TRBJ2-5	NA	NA	CASSSVPVETQYF	TGTGCCAGCAGCTCGGTGCCTGTGGAGACCCAGTACTTC
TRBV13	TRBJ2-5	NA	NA	CASSLVDSPETQYF	TGTGCCAGCAGCTTAGTCGACAGCCCCGAGACCCAGTACTTC
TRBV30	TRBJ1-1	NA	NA	CAWSVLDGGTEAFF	TGTGCCTGGAGTGTACTAGACGGCGGCACTGAAGCTTTCTTT
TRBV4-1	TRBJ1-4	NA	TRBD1	CASSQGTGGDGEKLFF	TGCGCCAGCAGCCAGGGGACAGGCGGTGACGGAGAAAAACTGTTTTTT
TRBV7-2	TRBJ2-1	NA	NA	CASSLETSRPPYNEQFF	TGTGCCAGCAGCTTAGAGACCTCTCGTCCTCCCTACAATGAGCAGTTCTTC
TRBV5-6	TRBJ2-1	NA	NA	CASSLDLYNEQFF	TGTGCCAGCAGCCTGGACCTCTACAATGAGCAGTTCTTC
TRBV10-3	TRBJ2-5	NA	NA	CAISEDGQETQYF	TGTGCCATCAGTGAAGACGGGCAAGAGACCCAGTACTTC
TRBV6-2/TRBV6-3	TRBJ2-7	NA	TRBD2	CASSHTSERGGAEQYF	TGTGCCAGCAGTCACACTTCTGAGCGGGGGGGCGCCGAGCAGTACTTC
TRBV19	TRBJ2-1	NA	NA	CASSWSLRLGEQFF	TGTGCCAGTAGTTGGTCTCTCCGGCTGGGTGAGCAGTTCTTC
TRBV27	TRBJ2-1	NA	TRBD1	CASSSTGDPHNEQFF	TGTGCCAGCAGTTCCACAGGGGACCCCCACAATGAGCAGTTCTTC
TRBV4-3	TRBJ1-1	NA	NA	CASSQDYWGTEAFF	TGCGCCAGCAGCCAAGATTATTGGGGGACTGAAGCTTTCTTT
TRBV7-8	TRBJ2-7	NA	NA	CASSPRPWGTHYEQYF	TGTGCCAGCAGCCCTCGCCCCTGGGGAACCCACTACGAGCAGTACTTC
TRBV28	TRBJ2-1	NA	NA	CASRKDPTNEQFF	TGTGCCAGCAGGAAAGACCCCACCAATGAGCAGTTCTTC
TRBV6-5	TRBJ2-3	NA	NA	CASSAISSTDTQYF	TGTGCCAGCAGCGCTATCTCTAGCACAGATACGCAGTATTTT
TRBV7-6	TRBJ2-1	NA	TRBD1	CASSLRQGSTNGEQFF	TGTGCCAGCAGCCTAAGACAGGGCTCTACGAATGGGGAGCAGTTCTTC
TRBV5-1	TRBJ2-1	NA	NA	CASSLAGGTYNEQFF	TGCGCCAGCAGCTTGGCAGGCGGAACCTACAATGAGCAGTTCTTC
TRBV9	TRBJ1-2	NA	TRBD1	CASSVGVTGHYGYTF	TGTGCCAGCAGCGTAGGCGTGACAGGGCACTATGGCTACACCTTC
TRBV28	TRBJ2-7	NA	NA	CASSFWDGSSYEQYF	TGTGCCAGCAGCTTCTGGGACGGGAGCTCCTACGAGCAGTACTTC
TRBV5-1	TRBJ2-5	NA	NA	CASSLVPAAETQYF	TGCGCCAGCAGCTTGGTTCCGGCGGCGGAGACCCAGTACTTC
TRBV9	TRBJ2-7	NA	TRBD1	CASSVGGTGFEQYF	TGTGCCAGCAGCGTAGGCGGGACAGGGTTCGAGCAGTACTTC
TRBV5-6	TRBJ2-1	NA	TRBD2	CASSLLAGGLDEQFF	TGTGCCAGCAGCTTACTAGCGGGAGGGTTAGATGAGCAGTTCTTC
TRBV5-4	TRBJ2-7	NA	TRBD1	CASSSGQHEQYF	TGTGCCAGCAGCTCGGGACAGCACGAGCAGTACTTC
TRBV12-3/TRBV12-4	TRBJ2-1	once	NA	CASSLTSSLHYNEQFF	TGTGCCAGCAGTTTAACGTCCAGCCTTCATTACAATGAGCAGTTCTTC
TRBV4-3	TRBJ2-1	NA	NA	CASSQDQLNSLYNEQFF	TGCGCCAGCAGCCAAGATCAACTCAACTCCCTATACAATGAGCAGTTCTTC
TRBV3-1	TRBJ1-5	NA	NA	CASSQEQYSNQPQHF	TGTGCCAGCAGCCAGGAACAATATAGCAATCAGCCCCAGCATTTT
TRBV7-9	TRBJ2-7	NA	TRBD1	CASSLPTGSSYEQYF	TGTGCCAGCAGCTTACCGACAGGGAGCTCCTACGAGCAGTACTTC
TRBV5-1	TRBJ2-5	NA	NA	CASSLVVGETQYF	TGCGCCAGCAGCTTGGTGGTCGGCGAGACCCAGTACTTC
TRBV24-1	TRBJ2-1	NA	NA	CATSDLAGNEQFF	TGTGCCACCAGTGATTTGGCGGGGAATGAGCAGTTCTTC
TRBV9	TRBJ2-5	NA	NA	CASSEQGWSQETQYF	TGTGCCAGCAGCGAACAGGGATGGTCACAAGAGACCCAGTACTTC
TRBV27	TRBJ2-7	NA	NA	CASSFGRASYEQYF	TGTGCCAGCAGTTTCGGGCGGGCCTCCTACGAGCAGTACTTC
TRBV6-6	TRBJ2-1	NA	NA	CASSLTQTNEQFF	TGTGCCAGCAGTTTGACACAAACCAATGAGCAGTTCTTC
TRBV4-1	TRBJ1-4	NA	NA	CASSRDEKLFF	TGCGCCAGCAGCCGAGATGAAAAACTGTTTTTT
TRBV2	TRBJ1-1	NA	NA	CASTPPGAAQAAFF	TGTGCCAGCACCCCCCCCGGGGCGGCTCAGGCAGCTTTCTTT
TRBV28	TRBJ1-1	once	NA	CASRGGSNTEAFF	TGTGCCAGCAGGGGGGGTTCGAACACTGAAGCTTTCTTT
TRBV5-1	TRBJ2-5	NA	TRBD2	CASTNLSGRYQETQYF	TGCGCCAGCACCAACCTTAGCGGGAGGTACCAAGAGACCCAGTACTTC
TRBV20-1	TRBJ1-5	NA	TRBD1	CSAYRGYNQPQHF	TGCAGTGCTTACAGGGGGTACAATCAGCCCCAGCATTTT
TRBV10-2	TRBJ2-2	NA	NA	CASSEDHAGELFF	TGCGCCAGCAGTGAGGACCATGCCGGGGAGCTGTTTTTT
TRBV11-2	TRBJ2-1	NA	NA	CASRSAASSYNEQFF	TGTGCCAGCAGGTCAGCGGCCTCGTCCTACAATGAGCAGTTCTTC